The next 32 T cell receptor beta chains were all read from a single sample in a study of T cell responses to AZD1222 COVID-19 vaccine. Sequenced by immunoSEQ multiplex PCR; TCRdb stores in-frame clones only, minus some. The sample contains tens of thousands of clones, more than 70% of which appear only once. Sequencing was performed on peripheral blood, taken on day 0 of AZD1222 vaccination. These receptors were obtained from an adult in good health.

The chain recombines TRBV5-1 with TRBJ2-1; no reliable D call. The CDR3 totals 15 residues. The V and J ends lost 4 bases and 0 bases respectively, with 11 bases between them. Germline lookup yields CDR1 SGHRS and CDR2 YFSETQ. The CDR3 DNA is TGCGCCAGCAGCCTCGGGTCTCCCTCCTACAATGAGCAGTTCTTC. It encodes CASSLGSPSYNEQFF.

This chain connects TRBV7-3 to TRBJ2-2, with D possibly TRBD2 on 6 matching bases. Looked up from germline, CDR1 is SGHTA and CDR2 is FQGTGA. The CDR3 covers 15 residues. Trimming shortened V by 6 bases and J by 4 bases, and 15 bases separated the two germline ends. The DNA of the CDR3 is TGTGCCAGCAGGGCGACTAGGGAGGTCACCGGGGAGCTGTTTTTT. Protein: CASRATREVTGELFF.

A single count supports this clone. This chain connects TRBV6-2 or TRBV6-3 to TRBJ1-5, with a tentative D call TRBD1 (5 bases). V was cut by 2 bases and J by 4 bases, with 9 bases left in between. CDR1 is MNHEY and CDR2 is SVGEGT in the germline V gene. This CDR3 region has 14 residues. The CDR3 spells CASSYSWGNQPQHF. CDR3 DNA: TGTGCCAGCAGTTACAGTTGGGGGAATCAGCCCCAGCATTTT.

The chain recombines TRBV19 with TRBJ1-1; 11 bases align to TRBD1. In germline, CDR1 is LNHDA, CDR2 SQIVND (reference sequence). J was trimmed by 8 bases and V by 8 bases; bases with no gene match: 7. The CDR3 covers 13 residues. DNA for the CDR3: TGTGCCAGTTCGGACAGGGGGCCTTTGGAAGCTTTCTTT. Amino acid sequence: CASSDRGPLEAFF. The full variable domain, in which reference TRBV19 and TRBJ1-1 provide the parts outside the CDR3, is DGGITQSPKYLFRKEGQNVTLSCEQNLNHDAMYWYRQDPGQGLRLIYYSQIVNDFQKGDIAEGYSVSREKKESFPLTVTSAQKNPTAFYLCASSDRGPLEAFFGQGTRLTVV.

This sequence joins TRBV30 and TRBJ1-5; weak D call: TRBD1 (5 bases). This CDR3 has 14 residues. The V end was cut by 3 bases, the J end by 3 bases, with 12 bases between. Germline CDR1 GTSNPN, CDR2 SVGIG (reference sequence). In DNA form, the CDR3 reads TGTGCCTGGAGCGGGGGTACACACAATCAGCCCCAGCATTTT. This encodes CAWSGGTHNQPQHF.

This clone was observed once. The CDR3 bases are TGCGCCAGCAGTCATAGTCAGGGGGCCCGAGGCGGCACTGAAGCTTTCTTT. Translating gives CASSHSQGARGGTEAFF. The rearrangement links TRBV23-1 to TRBJ1-1, with 8 bases that match TRBD1. TRBV23-1 is noted as an ORF with a role that remains uncertain. This CDR3 has 17 residues. The ends lost 3 bases at V and 4 bases at J; junction bases unmatched: 13.

The rearrangement uses TRBV7-3 and TRBJ2-5; D gene ambiguous. The CDR3 sequence is 15 residues long. The V end was cut by 1 base, the J end by 5 bases, with 14 bases between. Germline V lookup: CDR1 SGHTA, CDR2 FQGTGA. The DNA for the CDR3 is TGTGCCAGCAGCTTAAGAGGCCAAGGCAGCGAGACCCAGTACTTC. This encodes CASSLRGQGSETQYF.

The chain recombines TRBV3-1 (or the pseudogene TRBV3-2) with TRBJ2-7; 7 nucleotides match TRBD2. The CDR3 has 13 amino acids. Germline-derived CDR1 and CDR2 are LGHDT and YNNKEL (reference sequence). Germline trimming cut 1 base from V and 5 bases from J; bases unmatched to any gene: 2. The DNA for the CDR3 is TGTGCCAGCAGCCAAGGGGGAGGGGACGAGCAGTACTTC. The encoded protein is CASSQGGGDEQYF.

The rearrangement joins TRBV6-4 to TRBJ2-3; 8 bases fit TRBD2. The CDR3 loop spans 15 amino acids. Germline CDR1 is MRHNA and CDR2 is SNTAGT. The V gene end was trimmed by 6 bases and the J gene end by 2 bases; junction bases not matched to a gene: 7. This chain's CDR3 is CASRETSENTDTQYF. In DNA, the CDR3 is TGTGCCAGCAGGGAGACTAGCGAAAACACAGATACGCAGTATTTT.

The gene calls are TRBV3-1 (or the pseudogene TRBV3-2) and TRBJ2-4; tentatively, D is TRBD2 (5 bases). Germline V gene sequence: CDR1 LGHDT, CDR2 YNNKEL (reference sequence). The CDR3 is 15 residues long. With 1 base removed from V and 2 bases from J, the gap between germline ends came to 9 bases. The chain's CDR3 is CASSQGGLSKNIQYF. The CDR3 DNA is TGTGCCAGCAGCCAAGGCGGGTTGTCCAAAAACATTCAGTACTTC.

The CDR3 loop is CASSESGPNEKLFF. The DNA for the CDR3 is TGCGCCAGCAGTGAATCAGGGCCGAATGAAAAACTGTTTTTT. The V call is TRBV10-1, the J call TRBJ1-4, with a weak D call TRBD1 (5 bases). The V gene's germline CDR1 is WNHNN and CDR2 SYGVQD (reference sequence). V was shortened by 3 bases and J by 5 bases, with 10 bases between the two germline ends. This CDR3 is 14 amino acids long.

The chain recombines TRBV6-6 with TRBJ1-5, with D perhaps matching TRBD1 (5 bases). The V and J ends lost 5 bases and 5 bases respectively, with 13 bases between them. This CDR3 is built from 14 residues. Germline V gene lookup returns CDR1 MNHNY and CDR2 SVGAGI (reference sequence). This CDR3 is CASSTDTLDQPQHF. The CDR3 DNA is TGTGCCAGCAGTACGGACACCCTTGATCAGCCCCAGCATTTT.

The rearrangement joins TRBV5-1 to TRBJ2-5; no clear D. Germline V gene sequence: CDR1 SGHRS, CDR2 YFSETQ. The CDR3 has 11 residues. Trimming left V 4 bases short and J 4 bases short, with 5 bases between. Here the CDR3 DNA reads TGCGCCAGCAGCGCAGGAGAGACCCAGTACTTC. It translates to CASSAGETQYF.

The sample holds a few counts of this clone. The V call is TRBV6-5, the J call TRBJ1-2; D not resolved. This CDR3 spans 13 amino acids. From germline, CDR1 is MNHEY and CDR2 SVGAGI. V dropped 7 bases and J dropped 7 bases, with 16 bases sitting between them. The CDR3 region has the DNA TGTGCCAGCACCTCCGGTCTAATACGTGGCTACACCTTC. It translates to CASTSGLIRGYTF.

The chain combines TRBV6-2 or TRBV6-3 with TRBJ1-5; TRBD1 aligns across 8 bases. J gave up 5 bases and V 2 bases, and 17 bases lay outside the gene matches. This CDR3 spans 19 amino acids. The germline gives CDR1 MNHEY, CDR2 SVGEGT. CDR3 region: CASSYKFRPTGVKDQPQHF. DNA for the CDR3: TGTGCCAGCAGTTACAAATTCCGGCCGACAGGGGTCAAAGATCAGCCCCAGCATTTT.

CDR3 loop: CASSFMTAPNTGELFF. The CDR3 region has the DNA TGTGCCAGCAGCTTTATGACAGCTCCGAACACCGGGGAGCTGTTTTTT. The rearrangement links TRBV11-2 to TRBJ2-2; a possible D gene is TRBD1 (5 bases). CDR1 and CDR2 (germline): SGHAT, FQNNGV. Trimming pared 3 bases from V and 0 bases from J, leaving 11 bases between. The CDR3 is made up of 16 amino acids.

The J gene is TRBJ1-5, the V gene TRBV19, with D possibly matching TRBD1 (6 bases). V was cut by 6 bases and J by 5 bases, with 17 bases left in between. Germline CDR1 is LNHDA and CDR2 is SQIVND (reference sequence). The CDR3 length is 15 residues. The CDR3 reads CASRGASYRDQPQHF. The CDR3 DNA reads as TGTGCCAGTAGGGGGGCGTCGTACAGGGATCAGCCCCAGCATTTT.

This chain joins TRBV5-1 and TRBJ1-1; D gene ambiguous. Germline CDR1 and CDR2: SGHRS and YFSETQ. The CDR3 runs to 14 residues. V lost 5 bases to trimming and J lost 1 base, with 12 bases between them. In nucleotides, the CDR3 is TGCGCCAGCAGTCCGACGGAGGAGAACACTGAAGCTTTCTTT. This gives the protein CASSPTEENTEAFF.

V and J are TRBV27 and TRBJ2-1; 13 nucleotides line up with TRBD2. The CDR3 length is 17 residues. Germline CDR1 and CDR2: MNHEY and SMNVEV (reference sequence). J lost 7 bases, V lost 6 bases, and 12 bases had no gene match. CDR3 nucleotide sequence: TGTGCCAGCAGGCGCCGACTAGCGGGGGGTTCTTCAAATGAGCAGTTCTTC. Protein: CASRRRLAGGSSNEQFF.

This clone was counted only a few times. V and J are TRBV11-2 and TRBJ1-6, with 7 bases aligning to TRBD1. In germline, CDR1 is SGHAT, CDR2 FQNNGV. This CDR3 region has 14 residues. V trimming: 5 bases; J trimming: 9 bases; junction bases outside the gene matches: 7. DNA for the CDR3: TGTGCCAGCAGCCTACAGGGGAGGCGTTCACCCCTCCACTTT. Its translation is CASSLQGRRSPLHF. The variable domain in full, with the rest retrieved from reference TRBV11-2 and TRBJ1-6, is EAGVAQSPRYKIIEKRQSVAFWCNPISGHATLYWYQQILGQGPKLLIQFQNNGVVDDSQLPKDRFSAERLKGVDSTLKIQPAKLEDSAVYLCASSLQGRRSPLHFGNGTRLTVT.

The genes are TRBV6-4 and TRBJ1-5; the D is unclear. The V end lost 6 bases, the J end lost 9 bases, and 12 bases lay between the germline ends. CDR1 MRHNA and CDR2 SNTAGT come from the germline V gene. There are 12 residues in the CDR3. CDR3 DNA sequence: TGTGCCAGCAGGATCCCTGGGAGGCCCCAGCATTTT. Amino acids: CASRIPGRPQHF.

V usage is TRBV30 and J usage is TRBJ1-1; 9 positions match TRBD1. This CDR3 has 17 residues. CDR1 GTSNPN and CDR2 SVGIG come from the germline V gene (reference sequence). The trim removed 4 bases at V and 4 bases at J, leaving 16 bases unmatched. CDR3 in amino acids: CAWTVKGDRVAVTEAFF. For the CDR3, the DNA is TGTGCCTGGACCGTAAAAGGGGACAGGGTGGCTGTCACTGAAGCTTTCTTT. The full variable domain, with the rest looked up from reference TRBV30 and TRBJ1-1, is SQTIHQWPATLVQPVGSPLSLECTVEGTSNPNLYWYRQAAGRGLQLLFYSVGIGQISSEVPQNLSASRPQDRQFILSSKKLLLSDSGFYLCAWTVKGDRVAVTEAFFGQGTRLTVV.

The chain joins TRBV28 to TRBJ2-7; 7 nucleotides match TRBD1. V shed 0 bases, J shed 3 bases, and the junction held 5 bases outside the gene matches. CDR3 length equals 15 residues. Germline-derived CDR1 and CDR2 are MDHEN and SYDVKM. The CDR3, as DNA: TGTGCCAGCAGTTTATGGGGGACAGCAAGCTACGAGCAGTACTTC. It encodes CASSLWGTASYEQYF.

The chain is built from TRBV28 and TRBJ1-2; the D is unclear. Germline V gene data show CDR1 as MDHEN and CDR2 as SYDVKM. This CDR3 spans 14 amino acids. Trimming left V 6 bases short and J 4 bases short, with 15 bases between. CDR3 residues: CASSFSRVGYGYTF. In DNA, the CDR3 is TGTGCCAGCAGCTTCTCGAGGGTCGGCTATGGCTACACCTTC.

V and J are TRBV15 and TRBJ1-2; a possible D gene is TRBD1 (6 bases). This CDR3 contains 14 residues. Germline V gene data show CDR1 as LNHNV and CDR2 as YYDKDF (reference sequence). The V end was cut by 1 base, the J end by 4 bases, with 10 bases between. CDR3 nucleotides: TGTGCCACCAGCAGAGGTGGGGGCAGCTATGGCTACACCTTC. This sequence encodes CATSRGGGSYGYTF.

The chain is built from TRBV4-1 and TRBJ2-2; 11 bases line up with TRBD2. The germline V gene encodes CDR1 MGHRA and CDR2 YSYEKL. V shed 4 bases, J shed 1 base, and the junction held 11 bases outside the gene matches. CDR3 length equals 19 residues. The CDR3 bases are TGCGCCAGCAGCCCATATGGGGCCCTAGCGGGGGGGAACACCGGGGAGCTGTTTTTT. Amino acids: CASSPYGALAGGNTGELFF.

This clone came up once. V is TRBV10-2 and J is TRBJ1-1, with 8 nucleotides matching TRBD1. The CDR3 has 12 amino acids. V lost 10 bases and J lost 4; bases outside the gene matches: 5. From germline, CDR1 is WSHSY and CDR2 SAAADI. The CDR3 here is CATVTGGTEAFF. DNA of the CDR3: TGCGCCACCGTTACAGGGGGCACTGAAGCTTTCTTT.

The chain recombines TRBV15 with TRBJ2-7; D not certain. Germline lookup yields CDR1 LNHNV and CDR2 YYDKDF (reference sequence). V was shortened by 3 bases and J by 5 bases, with 8 bases between the two germline ends. This CDR3 has 12 residues. CDR3 in amino acids: CATSSEPHEQYF. The CDR3 DNA reads TGTGCCACCAGCAGCGAGCCCCACGAGCAGTACTTC.

This rearrangement joins TRBV5-1 to TRBJ1-2, with D uncertain. The germline V gene encodes CDR1 SGHRS and CDR2 YFSETQ. The ends were cut back, 6 bases at V and 4 bases at J, with 19 bases in the middle. There are 15 residues in the CDR3. CDR3 amino acids: CASTLGGLKTYGYTF. In nucleotides, the CDR3 is TGCGCCAGCACCCTCGGTGGCTTAAAAACCTATGGCTACACCTTC.

With respect to this clone: The junction departs from germline at one end; a sequencing error may be responsible. J is TRBJ1-4 and V is TRBV10-2; no clear D gene. Germline V gene lookup returns CDR1 WSHSY and CDR2 SAAADI. This CDR3 has 12 residues. CDR3: CASSHVETELLF. The CDR3 region has the DNA TGCGCCAGCAGTCATGTGGAAACAGAACTGCTTTTT.

The J gene is TRBJ1-2, the V gene TRBV9; tentative D call: TRBD1 (5 bases). Germline V gene lookup returns CDR1 SGDLS and CDR2 YYNGEE. The CDR3 contains 13 residues. Between the trimmed V and J ends, which lost 1 base and 4 bases, there was a span of 8 bases. The DNA for the CDR3 is TGTGCCAGCAGCGTATCAGGGCCCTATGGCTACACCTTC. It codes for CASSVSGPYGYTF. The entire variable domain, with the rest obtained from reference TRBV9 and TRBJ1-2, is as follows: DSGVTQTPKHLITATGQRVTLRCSPRSGDLSVYWYQQSLDQGLQFLIQYYNGEERAKGNILERFSAQQFPDLHSELNLSSLELGDSALYFCASSVSGPYGYTFGSGTRLTVV.

The rearrangement links TRBV18 to TRBJ2-3; TRBD2 matches at 8 bases. The length of the CDR3 is 13 residues. V trimming: 5 bases; J trimming: 6 bases; junction bases outside the gene matches: 4. The germline gives CDR1 KGHSH, CDR2 LQKENI. The CDR3 protein is CASSARLADTQYF. DNA of the CDR3: TGTGCCAGCTCAGCTCGACTAGCGGATACGCAGTATTTT.